The T cell receptor beta chain under discussion was sequenced for a study of response to subunit inactivated influenza vaccine. Germline CDR1 reads SGHRS; CDR2 reads YFSETQ. The CDR3 totals 14 residues. Germline trimming cut 5 bases from V and 5 bases from J; bases unmatched to any gene: 2. MiXCR, applied by TCRdb to the RT-PCR reads, yields one record per CDR3 protein. This sample has hundreds of thousands of distinct CDR3 sequences, with 13% to 15% found just once. This chain connects TRBV5-1 to TRBJ2-1, with 12 bases matching TRBD2. The source was PBMCs from blood, collected about 14 days before vaccination. The clonotype was recovered from a man aged 45-65 years who received an inactivated influenza vaccine. CDR3 region: CASSTSGRNNEQFF. The CDR3 DNA reads as TGCGCCAGCAGTACTAGCGGGAGGAACAATGAGCAGTTCTTC.